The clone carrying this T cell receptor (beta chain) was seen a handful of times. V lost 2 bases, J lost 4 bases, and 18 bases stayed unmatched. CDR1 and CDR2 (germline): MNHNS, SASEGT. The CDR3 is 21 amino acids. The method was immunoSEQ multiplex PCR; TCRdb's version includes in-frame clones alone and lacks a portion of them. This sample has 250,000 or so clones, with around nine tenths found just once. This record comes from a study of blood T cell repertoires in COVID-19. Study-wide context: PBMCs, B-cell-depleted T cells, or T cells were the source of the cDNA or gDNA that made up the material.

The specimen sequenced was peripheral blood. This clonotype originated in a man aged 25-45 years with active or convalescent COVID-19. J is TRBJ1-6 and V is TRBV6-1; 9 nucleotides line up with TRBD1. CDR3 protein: CASSELGTGFVLSVYNSPLHF. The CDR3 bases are TGTGCCAGCAGTGAATTGGGGACAGGGTTCGTCCTTTCGGTATATAATTCACCCCTCCACTTT.